Detailed here is one T cell receptor (beta chain). Germline V gene lookup returns CDR1 MNHEY and CDR2 SVGAGI. The CDR3 is made up of 13 amino acids. TCRdb's table, derived via immunoSEQ multiplex PCR, lists solely in-frame clones and lacks some. The data contain some 73,000 clones, around 94% of them singletons. The source of the sample is a study of T cell changes during pregnancy in multiple sclerosis. The chain carries TRBV6-5 and TRBJ2-5; D not resolved. The DNA end is more similar to TRBJ2-7, so the J call may be wrong. The material sequenced was peripheral blood, taken in the third trimester of pregnancy. The source is a female donor in good health, enrolled as a control in a pregnancy study. This chain's CDR3 is CASSPTSRYEQYF. Here the CDR3 DNA reads TGTGCCAGCAGTCCGACCTCGCGGTACGAGCAGTACTTC.